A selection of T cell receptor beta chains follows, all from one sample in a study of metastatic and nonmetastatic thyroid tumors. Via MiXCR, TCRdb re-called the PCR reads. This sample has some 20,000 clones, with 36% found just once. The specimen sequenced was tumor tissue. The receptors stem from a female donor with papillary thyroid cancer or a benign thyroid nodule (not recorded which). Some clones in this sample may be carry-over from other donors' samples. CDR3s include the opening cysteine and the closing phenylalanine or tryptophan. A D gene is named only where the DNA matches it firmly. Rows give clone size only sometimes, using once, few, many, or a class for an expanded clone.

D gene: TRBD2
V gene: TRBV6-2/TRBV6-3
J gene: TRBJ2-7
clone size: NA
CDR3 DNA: TGTGCCAGCAGCACCCACTCCGGTACTAGCGTATACTACGAGCAGTACTTC
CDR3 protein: CASSTHSGTSVYYEQYF

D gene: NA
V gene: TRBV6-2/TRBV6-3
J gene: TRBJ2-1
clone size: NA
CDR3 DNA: TGTGCCAGCAGTTACAGGTCCACCTACAATGAGCAGTTCTTC
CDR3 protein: CASSYRSTYNEQFF

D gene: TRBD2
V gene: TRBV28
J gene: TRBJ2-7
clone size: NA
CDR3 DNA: TGTGCCAGCAGCCCCCTTGGCGGGAGGGGCTACGAGCAGTACTTC
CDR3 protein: CASSPLGGRGYEQYF

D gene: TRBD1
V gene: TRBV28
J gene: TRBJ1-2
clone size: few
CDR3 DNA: TGTGCCAGCAGTTCCCGGGACAGGGATGGCTACACCTTC
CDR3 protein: CASSSRDRDGYTF

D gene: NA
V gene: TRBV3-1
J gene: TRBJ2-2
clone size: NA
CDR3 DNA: TGTGCCAGCAGCCAAGAGAGCCATACCGGGGAGCTGTTTTTT
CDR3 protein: CASSQESHTGELFF

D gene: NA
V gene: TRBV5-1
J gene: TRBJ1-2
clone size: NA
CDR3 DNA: TGCGCCAGCAGCTGGATTCCCGGGACGGCCGGCTATGGCTACACCTTC
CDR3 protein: CASSWIPGTAGYGYTF

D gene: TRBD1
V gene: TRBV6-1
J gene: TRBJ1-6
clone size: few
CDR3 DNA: TGTGCCAGCACGGTCGGGACAGGGGATAATTCACCCCTCCACTTT
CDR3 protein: CASTVGTGDNSPLHF

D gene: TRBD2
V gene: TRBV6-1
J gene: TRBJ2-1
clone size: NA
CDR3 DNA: TGTGCCAGCAGTGGCCCCTCTAGGACTAGCGCCGACAATGAGCAGTTCTTC
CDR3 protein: CASSGPSRTSADNEQFF

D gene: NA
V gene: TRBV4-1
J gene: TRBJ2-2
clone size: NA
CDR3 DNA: TGCGCCAGCAGCCAAGGTGGGGGGTGGACGGTCAACACCGGGGAGCTGTTTTTT
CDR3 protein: CASSQGGGWTVNTGELFF

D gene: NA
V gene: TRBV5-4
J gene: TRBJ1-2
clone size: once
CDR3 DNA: TGTGCCAGCAGCTCGAACAGGGTTGGCTACACCTTC
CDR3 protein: CASSSNRVGYTF

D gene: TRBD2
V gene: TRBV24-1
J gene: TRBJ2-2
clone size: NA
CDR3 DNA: TGTGCCACCAGTGTGACTAGCGGGAGGGGCGGCGGGGAGCTGTTTTTT
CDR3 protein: CATSVTSGRGGGELFF

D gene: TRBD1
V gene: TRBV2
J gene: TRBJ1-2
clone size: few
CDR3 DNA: TGTGCCAGCACAGGGGGCGGCTATGGCTACACCTTC
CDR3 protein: CASTGGGYGYTF

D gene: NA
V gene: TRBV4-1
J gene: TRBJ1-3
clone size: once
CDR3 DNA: TGCGCCAGCAGCCAAGGTCCGGGGAACTCTGGAAACACCATATATTTT
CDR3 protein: CASSQGPGNSGNTIYF

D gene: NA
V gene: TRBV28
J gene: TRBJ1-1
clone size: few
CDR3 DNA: TGTGCCAGCAGTCCCGGGGGGCCCTTCAAAGCTTTCTTT
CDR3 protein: CASSPGGPFKAFF

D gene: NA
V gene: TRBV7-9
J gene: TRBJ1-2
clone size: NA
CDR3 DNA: TGTGCCAGCAGCTTAGGGGGCGCGGGATCGGATGGCTACACCTTC
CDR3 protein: CASSLGGAGSDGYTF

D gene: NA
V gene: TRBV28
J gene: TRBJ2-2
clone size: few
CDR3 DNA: TGTGCCAGCAGTGCCGGGAATAGCCGGGAGCTGTTTTTT
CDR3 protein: CASSAGNSRELFF

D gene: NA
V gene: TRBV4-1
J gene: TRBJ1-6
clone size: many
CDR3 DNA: TGCGCCAGCAGCCACGACGGGGAGTTTGGTTCACCCCTCCACTTT
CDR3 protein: CASSHDGEFGSPLHF